The rows below give T cell receptor beta chains drawn from one sample of a study of blood T cells in healthy people across ages. TCRdb re-called the 5' RACE reads through MiXCR, storing one row per CDR3 protein. The repertoire holds about 760,000 distinct CDR3 sequences, with 45% to 70% as singletons. Sequenced sample: blood. All receptors come from a man aged 40-49 years in good health. Both conserved end residues are trimmed from each CDR3.

len | j_gene | v_gene | CDR3aa
13 | TRBJ2-3 | TRBV9 | ASSVVDRGADTQY
12 | TRBJ2-5 | TRBV4-3 | ASSQDVLVGLQY
11 | TRBJ1-2 | TRBV3-1 | ASSHTPNYGYT
14 | TRBJ1-5 | TRBV27 | ASSPRGSNSNQPQH
14 | TRBJ2-7 | TRBV29-1 | SVQFRGSSSYNEQY
13 | TRBJ2-7 | TRBV7-3 | ASSPGLASYNEQY
10 | TRBJ2-1 | TRBV28 | ASGFSGGEQF
15 | TRBJ2-5 | TRBV20-1 | SARDGGLGSGQETQY
13 | TRBJ2-3 | TRBV12-3/TRBV12-4 | ASSFHVQRTDTQY
12 | TRBJ1-1 | TRBV28 | ASTGPPANTEAF
12 | TRBJ2-1 | TRBV6-1 | ASREMTGYNEQF
9 | . | TRBV6-6 | ASSREAEQY
13 | TRBJ1-2 | TRBV7-6 | ASSLSTSGIHGYT
13 | TRBJ2-1 | TRBV6-2/TRBV6-3 | ASRETGLAGVERF
14 | TRBJ2-1 | TRBV6-5 | ASSPAGALRYNEQF
12 | TRBJ1-2 | TRBV7-2 | ASSLVLVGNGYT
13 | TRBJ1-5 | TRBV3-1 | ASSRNWRDNQPQH
10 | . | TRBV19 | ASRQGFGTQY
17 | TRBJ2-5 | TRBV7-9 | ASSLARLRLALLQETQY
11 | TRBJ2-5 | TRBV5-6 | ASSPRGGKTQY
14 | TRBJ2-3 | TRBV5-4 | ASSLNRGQLTDTQY
14 | TRBJ1-6 | TRBV5-1 | ASSLPSGTANSPLH
12 | TRBJ1-1 | TRBV28 | ASSLPGQGPEAF
14 | TRBJ2-3 | TRBV27 | ASRRSGGSVADTQY
14 | TRBJ2-3 | TRBV29-1 | SVGVAGVGSTDTQY
14 | TRBJ1-1 | TRBV11-3 | ASSLLQAASGTEAF
11 | TRBJ1-4 | TRBV29-1 | SVRRGNGEKLF
10 | TRBJ1-1 | TRBV9 | ASSAPQGEAF
12 | TRBJ2-7 | TRBV9 | ASSETGTGHEQY
15 | TRBJ2-3 | TRBV7-6 | ASSSRFLGGGTDTQY
15 | TRBJ2-6 | TRBV28 | ASSLQGLPSGASVLT
7 | TRBJ2-2 | TRBV7-9 | AQGGELF
13 | TRBJ2-3 | TRBV13 | ASSLRFNPPDTQY